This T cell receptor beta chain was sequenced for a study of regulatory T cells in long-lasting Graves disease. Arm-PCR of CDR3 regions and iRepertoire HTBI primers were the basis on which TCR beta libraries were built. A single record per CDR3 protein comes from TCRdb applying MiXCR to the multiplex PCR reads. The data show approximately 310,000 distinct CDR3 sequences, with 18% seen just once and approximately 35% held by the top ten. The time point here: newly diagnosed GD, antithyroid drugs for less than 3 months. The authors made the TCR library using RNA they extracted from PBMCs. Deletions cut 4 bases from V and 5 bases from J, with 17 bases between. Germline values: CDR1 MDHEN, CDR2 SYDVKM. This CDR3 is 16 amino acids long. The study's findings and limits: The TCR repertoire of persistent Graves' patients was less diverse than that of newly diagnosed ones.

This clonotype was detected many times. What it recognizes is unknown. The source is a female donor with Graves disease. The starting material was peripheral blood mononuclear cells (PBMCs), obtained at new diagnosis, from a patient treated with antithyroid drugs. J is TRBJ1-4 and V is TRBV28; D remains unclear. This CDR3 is CASSSFGMAVNEKLFF. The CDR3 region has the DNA TGTGCCAGCAGTTCATTTGGGATGGCAGTCAATGAAAAACTGTTTTTT. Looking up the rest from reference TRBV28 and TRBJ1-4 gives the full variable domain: DVKVTQSSRYLVKRTGEKVFLECVQDMDHENMFWYRQDPGLGLRLIYFSYDVKMKEKGDIPEGYSVSREKKERFSLILESASTNQTSMYLCASSSFGMAVNEKLFFGSGTQLSVL.